This T cell receptor (beta chain) emerged from a study of CD8+CD57+ T cells in acquired aplastic anemia. Study context: Sorted CD4+ and CD8+ cells yielded DNA averaging approximately 3.4 ug. CD4+ cells from healthy donors averaged about 10.8 million reads.

The template used for profiling TCR beta VDJ and CDR3 was genomic DNA. Each CDR3 protein is one row after TCRdb ran MiXCR on the reads. The sample yields some 120,000 distinct CDR3 sequences, 48% seen once. As to this clonotype: Antigen specificity is unknown.

Broader study findings: Researchers report that about 28 CD8+ CDR3 sequences appeared in both patients and controls. The CD8+ Simpson's diversity of patients and controls was not significantly different.

This CDR3 region has 13 residues. Germline CDR1 and CDR2: MGHDK and SYGVNS. Deletions cut 2 bases from V and 4 bases from J, with 9 bases between. What was sequenced was sorted CD4+, CD8+, or CD8+CD57+ T cells (not recorded which) from PBMCs. The chain recombines TRBV25-1 with TRBJ2-7; weak D call: TRBD2 (5 bases). This TCR was sampled from a human donor in good health, serving as a control. CDR3 amino acids: CASSEEGRYEQYF. The CDR3, as DNA: TGTGCCAGCAGTGAAGAGGGCAGGTACGAGCAGTACTTC.